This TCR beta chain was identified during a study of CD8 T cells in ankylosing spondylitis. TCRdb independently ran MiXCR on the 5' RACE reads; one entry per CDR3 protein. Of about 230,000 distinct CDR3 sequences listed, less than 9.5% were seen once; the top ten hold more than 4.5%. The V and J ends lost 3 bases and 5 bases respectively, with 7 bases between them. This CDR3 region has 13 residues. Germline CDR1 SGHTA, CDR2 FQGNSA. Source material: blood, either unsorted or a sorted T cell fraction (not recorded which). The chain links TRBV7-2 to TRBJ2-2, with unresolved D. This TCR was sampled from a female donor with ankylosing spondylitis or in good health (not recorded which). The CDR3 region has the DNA TGTGCCAGCAGCTTCGCGGTAACCGGGGAGCTGTTTTTT. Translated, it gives CASSFAVTGELFF.